The following is a T cell receptor (beta chain) sequence with its context. Its antigen is still unknown. These data are taken from a study of T cell repertoires in cytomegalovirus infection. Study results and limitations: Clonotype analysis showed dominance of the ex vivo response by HLA-C-restricted CMV-specific TCR beta clonotypes.

V lost 6 bases, J lost 2 bases, and 20 bases lay in between. The length of the CDR3 is 17 residues. CDR1 is MNHEY, CDR2 SVGEGT, per germline. TCRdb redid the calling of the reads with MiXCR, one entry per CDR3 protein. The sample consists of 700,000 to 900,000 distinct CDR3 sequences, about 28% of them appearing once. This TCR derives from a human donor in good health (CMV status not recorded). Some clones in this sample may be carry-over from other donors' samples. Sequencing used cultured CD8+ T cells from PBMCs, obtained from culture after CMV antigen stimulation. The J gene is TRBJ2-1, the V gene TRBV6-2 or TRBV6-3; D not resolved. CDR3 bases: TGTGCCAGCAGCTCCCCCGCCTCCCGCGAGACCTACAATGAGCAGTTCTTC. As protein: CASSSPASRETYNEQFF.